This is a list of T cell receptor beta chains from one sample in a study of CD8+ T cells in alopecia areata. The table came from immunoSEQ multiplex PCR; TCRdb's copy has only in-frame clones and leaves some out. This sample yields about 120,000 clones, of which 58% are seen a single time; nearly 30% belongs to the top ten. Specimen: CD8+ T cells sorted from blood, collected at week 4, from a patient treated with tofacitinib. These receptors were collected from a human donor with alopecia areata. Each CDR3 is given with its conserved first and last residue. D genes are given only for firm matches. Clone size is not always given. Where it is, it says once, few, many or a class for expanded clones.

length: 12
J: TRBJ2-7
D: NA
size: NA
V: TRBV13
DNA: TGTGCCAGCAGCCCCGGACCGGACGAGCAGTACTTC
CDR3: CASSPGPDEQYF

length: 14
J: TRBJ2-7
D: TRBD2
size: NA
V: TRBV27
DNA: TGTGCCAGCAGCCCCTCGACGGGGGGGTACGAGCAGTACTTC
CDR3: CASSPSTGGYEQYF

length: 11
J: TRBJ2-3
D: NA
size: NA
V: TRBV13
DNA: TGTGCCAGCAGCTCCACAGATACGCAGTATTTT
CDR3: CASSSTDTQYF

length: 14
J: TRBJ1-2
D: NA
size: few
V: TRBV30
DNA: TGTGCCCGGGGCGGGGACGAAATTAACTATGGCTACACCTTC
CDR3: CARGGDEINYGYTF

length: 11
J: TRBJ2-5
D: NA
size: few
V: TRBV25-1
DNA: TGTGCCAGCAGTGAGGTGGAGACCCAGTACTTC
CDR3: CASSEVETQYF

length: 18
J: TRBJ2-2
D: TRBD2
size: NA
V: TRBV7-9
DNA: TGTGCCAGCAGCCAAGAGTCTAGCGGGGACCTGAACACCGGGGAGCTGTTTTTT
CDR3: CASSQESSGDLNTGELFF

length: 13
J: TRBJ1-2
D: NA
size: NA
V: TRBV30
DNA: TGTGCCTGGAGTGTAGGGCTCTCCTATGGCTACACCTTC
CDR3: CAWSVGLSYGYTF

length: 14
J: TRBJ1-1
D: NA
size: few
V: TRBV7-9
DNA: TGTGCCAGCAGCTTAGAGGCAGGGGACACTGAAGCTTTCTTT
CDR3: CASSLEAGDTEAFF

length: 14
J: TRBJ1-6
D: NA
size: NA
V: TRBV4-1
DNA: TGCGCCAGCAGCCAAGATGAGAGGTATTCACCCCTCCACTTT
CDR3: CASSQDERYSPLHF

length: 14
J: TRBJ1-2
D: NA
size: NA
V: TRBV4-1
DNA: TGCGCCAGCAGCCAAGACGCAGCTAACTATGGCTACACCTTC
CDR3: CASSQDAANYGYTF

length: 16
J: TRBJ2-5
D: NA
size: NA
V: TRBV5-1
DNA: TGCGCCAGCAGCTTGGAGCTGGGACTGCTCCAAGAGACCCAGTACTTC
CDR3: CASSLELGLLQETQYF

length: 15
J: TRBJ1-5
D: NA
size: NA
V: TRBV15
DNA: TGTGCCACCAGCAGCCCTAGGGACGGCCGTATGCCCCAGCATTTT
CDR3: CATSSPRDGRMPQHF

length: 16
J: TRBJ1-6
D: NA
size: NA
V: TRBV5-6
DNA: TGTGCCAGCAGCTTGGTGGGGGGATCCTATAATTCACCCCTCCACTTT
CDR3: CASSLVGGSYNSPLHF

length: 13
J: TRBJ1-1
D: NA
size: NA
V: TRBV15
DNA: TGTGCCACCAGCATATCCAGGGACTCTGAAGCTTTCTTT
CDR3: CATSISRDSEAFF

length: 12
J: TRBJ1-2
D: NA
size: NA
V: TRBV29-1
DNA: TGCAGCGTTGAGTCTGCAGACTATGGCTACACCTTC
CDR3: CSVESADYGYTF

length: 17
J: TRBJ1-5
D: TRBD1
size: few
V: TRBV2
DNA: TGTGCCAGCAGTGAAGGCTTACAGGGGGCCTTCAATCAGCCCCAGCATTTT
CDR3: CASSEGLQGAFNQPQHF

length: 15
J: TRBJ2-3
D: TRBD2
size: NA
V: TRBV2
DNA: TGTGCCAGCAGGGTAGCGGGGGGGAGCACAGATACGCAGTATTTT
CDR3: CASRVAGGSTDTQYF

length: 12
J: TRBJ1-2
D: NA
size: NA
V: TRBV6-5
DNA: TGTGCCAGCAGTTACTGGGGGCATGGCTACACCTTC
CDR3: CASSYWGHGYTF

length: 16
J: TRBJ2-3
D: NA
size: few
V: TRBV30
DNA: TGTGCCTGGGCCCCCAAACTAGTCTTGGGTACAGATACGCAGTATTTT
CDR3: CAWAPKLVLGTDTQYF

length: 15
J: TRBJ2-7
D: NA
size: NA
V: TRBV7-9
DNA: TGTGCCAGCAGCCTTGAAGGGGACGGTTCCTACGAGCAGTACTTC
CDR3: CASSLEGDGSYEQYF

length: 14
J: TRBJ1-2
D: NA
size: NA
V: TRBV5-6
DNA: TGTGCCAGCAGCTTGGCCGGGGGCTGGAATGGCTACACCTTC
CDR3: CASSLAGGWNGYTF

length: 16
J: TRBJ2-4
D: TRBD1
size: few
V: TRBV2
DNA: TGTGCCAGCAGAAGGACAGGGGAGCGAGCCAAAAACATTCAGTACTTC
CDR3: CASRRTGERAKNIQYF

length: 16
J: TRBJ2-7
D: NA
size: NA
V: TRBV7-8
DNA: TGTGCCAGCAGCTTAAGTGTCCCCTTCCTCCTGTACGAGCAGTACTTC
CDR3: CASSLSVPFLLYEQYF

length: 17
J: TRBJ2-3
D: TRBD1
size: NA
V: TRBV2
DNA: TGTGCCAGCAGGGGAGATCAGGGACAGGGGGCACAGGATACGCAGTATTTT
CDR3: CASRGDQGQGAQDTQYF

length: 11
J: TRBJ1-1
D: NA
size: NA
V: TRBV29-1
DNA: TGCAGCGTTGTTCGGTACACTGAAGCTTTCTTT
CDR3: CSVVRYTEAFF

length: 14
J: TRBJ2-5
D: NA
size: few
V: TRBV9
DNA: TGTGCCAGCAGCGTATCGGGCCTTCGGGAGACCCAGTACTTC
CDR3: CASSVSGLRETQYF

length: 16
J: TRBJ2-7
D: NA
size: NA
V: TRBV29-1
DNA: TGCAGCGTGGCCCTCCTGTTGCAGGGCCGTTCCTACGAGCAGTACTTC
CDR3: CSVALLLQGRSYEQYF

length: 18
J: TRBJ2-3
D: TRBD2
size: few
V: TRBV10-3
DNA: TGTGCCATCAGGTCAACTAACCTACTAGCGGGGGACACAGATACGCAGTATTTT
CDR3: CAIRSTNLLAGDTDTQYF

length: 16
J: TRBJ2-7
D: NA
size: NA
V: TRBV23-1
DNA: TGCGCCAGCAGTCAATCTAGTTCTCCACCTGCGTACGAGCAGTACTTC
CDR3: CASSQSSSPPAYEQYF

length: 11
J: TRBJ2-7
D: TRBD1
size: NA
V: TRBV20-1
DNA: TGCAGTTCACTCACAGGGGCCGAGCAGTACTTC
CDR3: CSSLTGAEQYF

length: 16
J: TRBJ1-5
D: NA
size: once
V: TRBV1
DNA: TGCACCAGCAGCCAAGATAGTGGACAGGGGACTCAGCCCCAGCATTTT
CDR3: CTSSQDSGQGTQPQHF

length: 15
J: TRBJ2-7
D: NA
size: NA
V: TRBV6-5
DNA: TGTGCCAGCAGTTTAATAGGGGGGGTCATCTACGAGCAGTACTTC
CDR3: CASSLIGGVIYEQYF

length: 16
J: TRBJ2-1
D: NA
size: few
V: TRBV6-5
DNA: TGTGCCAGCAGTTACTTCCCAGGGTGGGGGGCGAATGAGCAGTTCTTC
CDR3: CASSYFPGWGANEQFF

length: 12
J: TRBJ1-2
D: NA
size: once
V: TRBV27
DNA: TGTGCCAGCGGACTCTTGGGGGTTGGCTACACCTTC
CDR3: CASGLLGVGYTF

length: 13
J: TRBJ2-7
D: NA
size: NA
V: TRBV19
DNA: TGTGCCAGTAGCCCAGCGGACGGCTACGAGCAGTACTTC
CDR3: CASSPADGYEQYF

length: 13
J: TRBJ1-2
D: NA
size: NA
V: TRBV29-1
DNA: TGCAGCGTTGAAAACCCCGGGTTCTATGGCTACACCTTC
CDR3: CSVENPGFYGYTF

length: 15
J: TRBJ2-7
D: TRBD1
size: NA
V: TRBV7-2
DNA: TGTGCCAGCAGCTGGGGGACAGGGGGATTCTACGAGCAGTACTTC
CDR3: CASSWGTGGFYEQYF

length: 12
J: TRBJ1-2
D: NA
size: once
V: TRBV19
DNA: TGTGCCAGTAGTCTCGGTTCGAGCGGCTACACCTTC
CDR3: CASSLGSSGYTF

length: 17
J: TRBJ1-2
D: TRBD1
size: NA
V: TRBV7-9
DNA: TGTGCCAGCAGCCAAACGTTCCGACAGGGAGGAATGGGCGGCTACACCTTC
CDR3: CASSQTFRQGGMGGYTF

length: 12
J: TRBJ2-7
D: NA
size: NA
V: TRBV29-1
DNA: TGCAGCGTTGACTTCGGAGCCTACGAGCAGTACTTC
CDR3: CSVDFGAYEQYF

length: 14
J: TRBJ1-5
D: NA
size: NA
V: TRBV19
DNA: TGTGCCAGTAGGCTTACATCGGGAGATCAGCCCCAGCATTTT
CDR3: CASRLTSGDQPQHF

length: 14
J: TRBJ1-5
D: NA
size: NA
V: TRBV9
DNA: TGTGCCAGCAGCGTAGGGGGGAGCAATCAGCCCCAGCATTTT
CDR3: CASSVGGSNQPQHF